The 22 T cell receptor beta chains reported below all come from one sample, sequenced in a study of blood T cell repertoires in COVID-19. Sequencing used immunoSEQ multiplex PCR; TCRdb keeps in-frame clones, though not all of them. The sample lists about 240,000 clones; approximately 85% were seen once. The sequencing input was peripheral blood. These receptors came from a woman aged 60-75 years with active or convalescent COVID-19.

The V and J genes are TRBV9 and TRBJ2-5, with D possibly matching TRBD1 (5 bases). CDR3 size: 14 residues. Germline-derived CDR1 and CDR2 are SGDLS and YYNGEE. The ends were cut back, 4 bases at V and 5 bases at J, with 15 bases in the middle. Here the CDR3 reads CASSPTSGRETQYF. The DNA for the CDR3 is TGTGCCAGCAGCCCAACCTCAGGGCGGGAGACCCAGTACTTC. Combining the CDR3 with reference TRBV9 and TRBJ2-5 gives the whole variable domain DSGVTQTPKHLITATGQRVTLRCSPRSGDLSVYWYQQSLDQGLQFLIQYYNGEERAKGNILERFSAQQFPDLHSELNLSSLELGDSALYFCASSPTSGRETQYFGPGTRLLVL.

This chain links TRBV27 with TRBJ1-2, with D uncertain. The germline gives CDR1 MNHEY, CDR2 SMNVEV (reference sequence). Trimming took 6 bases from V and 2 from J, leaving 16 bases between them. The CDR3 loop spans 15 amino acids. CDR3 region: CASSPLGPRNYGYTF. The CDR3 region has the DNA TGTGCCAGCAGCCCGTTGGGTCCGCGGAACTATGGCTACACCTTC.

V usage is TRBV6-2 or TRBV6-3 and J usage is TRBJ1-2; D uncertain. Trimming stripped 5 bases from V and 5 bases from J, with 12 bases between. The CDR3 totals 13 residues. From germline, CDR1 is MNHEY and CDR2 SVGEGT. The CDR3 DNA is TGTGCCAGCAGTCTCGGATCGGGGTATGGCTACACCTTC. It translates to CASSLGSGYGYTF.

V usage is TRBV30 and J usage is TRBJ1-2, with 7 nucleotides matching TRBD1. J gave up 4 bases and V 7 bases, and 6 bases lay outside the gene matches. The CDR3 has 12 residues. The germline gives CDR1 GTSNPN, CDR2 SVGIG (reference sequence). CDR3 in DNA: TGTGCCTATCAACAGGGGACCTATGGCTACACCTTC. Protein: CAYQQGTYGYTF.

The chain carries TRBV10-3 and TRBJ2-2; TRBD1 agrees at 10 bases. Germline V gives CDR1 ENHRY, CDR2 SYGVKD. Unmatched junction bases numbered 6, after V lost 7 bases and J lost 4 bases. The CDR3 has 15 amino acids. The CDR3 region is CAITDRGQSTGELFF. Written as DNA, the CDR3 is TGTGCCATCACCGACAGGGGGCAGAGCACCGGGGAGCTGTTTTTT.

The CDR3, as DNA: TGTGCCAGCAGTTACTCTACGGGGGGCAACGACGAGCAGTACTTC. Protein: CASSYSTGGNDEQYF. The gene calls are TRBV6-2 or TRBV6-3 and TRBJ2-7; tentatively, D is TRBD2 (7 bases). CDR3 length equals 15 residues. Between the trimmed V and J ends, which lost 0 bases and 5 bases, there was a span of 14 bases. CDR1 MNHEY and CDR2 SVGEGT come from the germline V gene.

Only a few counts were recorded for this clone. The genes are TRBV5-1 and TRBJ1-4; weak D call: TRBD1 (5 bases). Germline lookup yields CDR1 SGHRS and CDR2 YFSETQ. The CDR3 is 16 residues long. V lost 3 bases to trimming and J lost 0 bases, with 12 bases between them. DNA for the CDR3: TGCGCCAGCAGCTACACAGGTGCCGCAACTAATGAAAAACTGTTTTTT. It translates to CASSYTGAATNEKLFF.

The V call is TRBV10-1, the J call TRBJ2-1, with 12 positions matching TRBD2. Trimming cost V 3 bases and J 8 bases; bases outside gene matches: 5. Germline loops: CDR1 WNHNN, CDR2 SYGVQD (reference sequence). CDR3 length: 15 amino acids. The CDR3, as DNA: TGCGCCAGCAGTGATCGGGGACTAGCGGGCTATGAGCAGTTCTTC. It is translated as CASSDRGLAGYEQFF.

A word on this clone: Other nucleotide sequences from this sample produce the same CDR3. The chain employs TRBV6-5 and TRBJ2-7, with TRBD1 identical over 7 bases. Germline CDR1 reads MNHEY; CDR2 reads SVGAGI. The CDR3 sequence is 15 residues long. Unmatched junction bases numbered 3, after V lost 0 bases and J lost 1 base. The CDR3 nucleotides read TGTGCCAGCAGTTACTCATCAGGGGGTTCCTACGAGCAGTACTTC. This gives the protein CASSYSSGGSYEQYF.

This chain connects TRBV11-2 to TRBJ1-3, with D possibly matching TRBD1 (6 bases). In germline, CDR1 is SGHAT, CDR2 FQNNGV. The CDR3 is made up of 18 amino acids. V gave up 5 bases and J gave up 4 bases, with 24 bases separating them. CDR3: CASSLRGGGLAEGNTIYF. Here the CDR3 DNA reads TGTGCCAGCAGCCTACGCGGCGGGGGGCTAGCGGAAGGAAACACCATATATTTT.

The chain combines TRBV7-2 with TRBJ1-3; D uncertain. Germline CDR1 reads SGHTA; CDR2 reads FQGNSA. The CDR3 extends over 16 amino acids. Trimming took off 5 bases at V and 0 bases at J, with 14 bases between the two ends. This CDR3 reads CASSHPAVFSGNTIYF. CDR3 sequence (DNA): TGTGCCAGCAGCCATCCCGCGGTCTTCTCTGGAAACACCATATATTTT. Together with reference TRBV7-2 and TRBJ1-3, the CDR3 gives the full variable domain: GAGVSQSPSNKVTEKGKDVELRCDPISGHTALYWYRQSLGQGLEFLIYFQGNSAPDKSGLPSDRFSAERTGGSVSTLTIQRTQQEDSAVYLCASSHPAVFSGNTIYFGEGSWLTVV.

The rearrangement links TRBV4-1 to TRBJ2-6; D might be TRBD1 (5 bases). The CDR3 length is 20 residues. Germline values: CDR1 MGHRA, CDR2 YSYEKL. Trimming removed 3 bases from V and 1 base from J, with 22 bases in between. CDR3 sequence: CASSQARQIGLGSGANVLTF. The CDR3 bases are TGCGCCAGCAGCCAGGCTAGACAGATAGGCCTGGGGTCTGGGGCCAACGTCCTGACTTTC.

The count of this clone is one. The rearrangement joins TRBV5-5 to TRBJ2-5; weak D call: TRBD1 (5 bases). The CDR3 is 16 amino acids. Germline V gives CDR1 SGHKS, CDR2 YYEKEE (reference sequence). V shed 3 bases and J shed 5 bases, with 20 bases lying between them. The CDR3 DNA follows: TGTGCCAGCAGCTACGGGTGGCAGGGCGCTGGGGAGACCCAGTACTTC. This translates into CASSYGWQGAGETQYF.

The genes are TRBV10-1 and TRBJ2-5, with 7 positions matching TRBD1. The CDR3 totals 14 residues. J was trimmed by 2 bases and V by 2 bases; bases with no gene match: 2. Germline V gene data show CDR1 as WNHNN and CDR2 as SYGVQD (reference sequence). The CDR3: CASSEGGQQETQYF. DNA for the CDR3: TGCGCCAGCAGTGAGGGGGGACAGCAAGAGACCCAGTACTTC.

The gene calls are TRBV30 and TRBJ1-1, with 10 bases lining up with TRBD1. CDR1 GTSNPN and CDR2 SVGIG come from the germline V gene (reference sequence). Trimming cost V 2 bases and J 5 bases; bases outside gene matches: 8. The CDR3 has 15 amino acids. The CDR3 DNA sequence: TGTGCCTGGAGTCGCATTGACAGGGGGCAAACTGAAGCTTTCTTT. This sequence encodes CAWSRIDRGQTEAFF.

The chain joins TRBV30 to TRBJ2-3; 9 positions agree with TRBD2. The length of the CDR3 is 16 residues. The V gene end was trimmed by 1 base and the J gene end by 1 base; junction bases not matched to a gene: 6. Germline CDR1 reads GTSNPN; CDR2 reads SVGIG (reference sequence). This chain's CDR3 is CAWSAETSGRTDTQYF. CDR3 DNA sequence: TGTGCCTGGAGTGCCGAGACTAGCGGACGCACAGATACGCAGTATTTT.

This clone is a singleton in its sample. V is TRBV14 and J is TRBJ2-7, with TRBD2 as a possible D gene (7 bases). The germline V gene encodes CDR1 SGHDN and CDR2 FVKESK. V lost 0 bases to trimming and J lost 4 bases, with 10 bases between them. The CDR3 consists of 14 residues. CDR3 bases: TGTGCCAGCAGCCAAGACGGGGGGCCGTACGAGCAGTACTTC. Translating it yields CASSQDGGPYEQYF.

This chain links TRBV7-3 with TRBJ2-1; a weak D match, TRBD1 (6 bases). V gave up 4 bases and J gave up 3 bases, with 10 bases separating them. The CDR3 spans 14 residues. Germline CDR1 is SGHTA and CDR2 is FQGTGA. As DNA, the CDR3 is TGTGCCAGCAGCTCCCAGGGGCTCTACAATGAGCAGTTCTTC. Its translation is CASSSQGLYNEQFF.

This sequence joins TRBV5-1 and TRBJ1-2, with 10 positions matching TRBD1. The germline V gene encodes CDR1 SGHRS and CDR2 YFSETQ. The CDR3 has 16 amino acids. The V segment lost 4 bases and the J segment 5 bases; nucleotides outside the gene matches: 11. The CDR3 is CASSATGTGVPYGYTF. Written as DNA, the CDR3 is TGCGCCAGCAGCGCTACCGGGACAGGGGTGCCTTATGGCTACACCTTC.

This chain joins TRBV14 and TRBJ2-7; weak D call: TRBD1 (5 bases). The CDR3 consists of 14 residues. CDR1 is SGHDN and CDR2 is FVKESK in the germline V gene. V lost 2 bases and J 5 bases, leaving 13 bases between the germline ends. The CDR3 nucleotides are TGTGCCAGCAGCCAAAGCAGGGTTAAGAACGAGCAGTACTTC. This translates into CASSQSRVKNEQYF.

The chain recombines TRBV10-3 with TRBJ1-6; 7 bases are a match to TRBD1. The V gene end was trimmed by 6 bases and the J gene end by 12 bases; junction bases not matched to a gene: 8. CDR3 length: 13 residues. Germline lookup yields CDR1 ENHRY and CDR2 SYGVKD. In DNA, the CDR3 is TGTGCCATCAGAGATCGGGGACAGCAACCCCTCCACTTT. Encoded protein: CAIRDRGQQPLHF.

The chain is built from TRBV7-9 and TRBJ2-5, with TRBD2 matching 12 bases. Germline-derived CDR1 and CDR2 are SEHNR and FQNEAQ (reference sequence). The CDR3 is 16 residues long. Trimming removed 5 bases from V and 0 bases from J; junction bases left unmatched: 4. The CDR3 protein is CASSKGLAGNQETQYF. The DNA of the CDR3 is TGTGCCAGCAGCAAAGGACTAGCGGGGAACCAAGAGACCCAGTACTTC.